These T cell receptor beta chains were read from a single sample in a study of blood T cell repertoires in COVID-19. This table comes from immunoSEQ multiplex PCR, and its TCRdb copy is limited to in-frame clones, with some not included. This sample carries around 70,000 clones, around 90% of them seen once, and the ten largest clones take roughly 9.7%. The sequencing sample was made of peripheral blood. These receptors all stem from a human donor in a cohort sampled during active COVID-19. Both conserved end residues are part of each CDR3. D genes are given only for firm matches. The size of a clone is reported for some rows only, either as once, few or many, or as a class for expanded clones.

>15|.|TRBJ2-7|.|TRBV6-5
CASSLRRATTYEQYF
TGTGCCAGCAGTTTACGGAGGGCTACAACCTACGAGCAGTACTTC
>13|.|TRBJ1-1|.|TRBV7-3
CASSLGQNTEAFF
TGTGCCAGCAGCTTGGGACAGAACACTGAAGCTTTCTTT
>14|.|TRBJ2-1|TRBD1|TRBV5-8
CASSLGQGANEQFF
TGTGCCAGCAGCTTGGGTCAGGGGGCGAATGAGCAGTTCTTC
>14|.|TRBJ2-7|.|TRBV7-6
CASSLDDNTYEQYF
TGTGCCAGCAGCTTAGACGACAATACCTACGAGCAGTACTTC
>18|once|TRBJ2-7|TRBD2|TRBV7-2
CASSLGTSGPGSSYEQYF
TGTGCCAGCAGCTTAGGGACTAGCGGCCCCGGTAGTTCCTACGAGCAGTACTTC
>13|.|TRBJ1-1|TRBD1|TRBV20-1
CSASQDRGTEAFF
TGCAGTGCTAGTCAGGACAGGGGTACTGAAGCTTTCTTT
>13|.|TRBJ2-7|TRBD2|TRBV29-1
CSVAPSGSYEQYF
TGCAGCGTTGCGCCTAGCGGATCCTACGAGCAGTACTTC
>16|.|TRBJ2-1|TRBD2|TRBV11-2
CASSHLVAGGPHEQFF
TGTGCCAGCAGCCATCTAGTCGCGGGAGGGCCCCATGAGCAGTTCTTC
>14|.|TRBJ1-4|.|TRBV18
CASSPRGSGEKLFF
TGTGCCAGCTCACCCCGGGGGAGTGGAGAAAAACTGTTTTTT
>14|.|TRBJ1-4|.|TRBV6-2/TRBV6-3
CASSRTARNEKLFF
TGTGCCAGCAGCCGGACAGCGCGAAATGAAAAACTGTTTTTT
>16|.|TRBJ2-1|TRBD1|TRBV7-2
CASSSLGTGGQGEQFF
TGTGCCAGCAGCTCTCTCGGGACAGGGGGCCAGGGTGAGCAGTTCTTC
>14|.|TRBJ1-1|.|TRBV4-3
CASSQDWDGRVAFF
TGCGCCAGCAGCCAAGATTGGGATGGGAGGGTGGCTTTCTTT
>14|.|TRBJ2-2|.|TRBV3-1/TRBV3-2
CASSQRLGTGELFF
TGTGCCAGCAGCCAACGACTAGGCACCGGGGAGCTGTTTTTT
>14|.|TRBJ2-3|.|TRBV10-3
CAISDLARTDTQYF
TGTGCCATCAGTGACCTAGCGCGCACAGATACGCAGTATTTT
>16|.|TRBJ1-4|TRBD1|TRBV7-2
CASSPRSAGGNEKLFF
TGTGCCAGCAGCCCCCGTTCAGCAGGGGGTAATGAAAAACTGTTTTTT
>15|.|TRBJ2-1|.|TRBV6-2/TRBV6-3
CASSFLGSSYNEQFF
TGTGCCAGCAGTTTCTTGGGGAGCTCCTACAATGAGCAGTTCTTC
>14|once|TRBJ2-7|TRBD1|TRBV5-1
CASSSGQGPYEQYF
TGCGCCAGCAGCTCCGGACAGGGGCCCTACGAGCAGTACTTC